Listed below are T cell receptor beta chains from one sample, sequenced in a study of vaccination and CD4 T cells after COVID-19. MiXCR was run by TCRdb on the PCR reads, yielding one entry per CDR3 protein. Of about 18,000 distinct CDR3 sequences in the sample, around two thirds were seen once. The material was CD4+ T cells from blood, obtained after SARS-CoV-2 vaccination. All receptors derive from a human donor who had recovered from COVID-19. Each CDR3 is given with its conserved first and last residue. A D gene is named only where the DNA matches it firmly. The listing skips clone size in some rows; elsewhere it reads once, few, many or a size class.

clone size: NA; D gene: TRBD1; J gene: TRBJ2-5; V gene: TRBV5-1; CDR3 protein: CASSSNRGQETQYF
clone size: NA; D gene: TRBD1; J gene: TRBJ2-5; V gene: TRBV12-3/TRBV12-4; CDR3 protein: CASSLLRTGNVETQYF
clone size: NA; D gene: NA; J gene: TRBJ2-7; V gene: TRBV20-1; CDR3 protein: CSASTPRGVYEQYF
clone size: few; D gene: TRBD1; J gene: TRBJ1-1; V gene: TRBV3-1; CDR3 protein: CASNRTGTHKAVTLWGQGFEAFF
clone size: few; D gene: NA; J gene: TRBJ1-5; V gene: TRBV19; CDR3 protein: CASSTLSLQVSGGNQPQHF
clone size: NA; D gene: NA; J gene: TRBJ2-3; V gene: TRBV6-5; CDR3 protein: CASSYSRHSYTDTQYF
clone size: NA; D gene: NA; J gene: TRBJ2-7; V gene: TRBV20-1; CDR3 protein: CSATGTSYEQYF
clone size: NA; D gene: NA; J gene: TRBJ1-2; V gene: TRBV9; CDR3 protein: CASSGETAIYGYTF
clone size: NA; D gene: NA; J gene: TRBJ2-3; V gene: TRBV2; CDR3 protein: CASSARLALSGDTQYF
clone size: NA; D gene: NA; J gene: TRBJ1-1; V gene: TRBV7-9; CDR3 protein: CASSPQGIEAFF
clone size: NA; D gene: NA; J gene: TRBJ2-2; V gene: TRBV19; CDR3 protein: CAPWGQIYTGELFF
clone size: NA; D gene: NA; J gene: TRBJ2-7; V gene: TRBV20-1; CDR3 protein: CSARPWNREGYEQYF
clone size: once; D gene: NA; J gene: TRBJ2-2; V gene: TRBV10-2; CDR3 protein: CASTGGGANTGELFF
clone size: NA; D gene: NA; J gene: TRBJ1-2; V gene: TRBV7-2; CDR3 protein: CASSFTGNGYTF
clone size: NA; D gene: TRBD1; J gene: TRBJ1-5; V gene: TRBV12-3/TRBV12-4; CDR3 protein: CASRLDRGQGSNQPQHF
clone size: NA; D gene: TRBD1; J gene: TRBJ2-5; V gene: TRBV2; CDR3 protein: CASTRRQGQETQYF
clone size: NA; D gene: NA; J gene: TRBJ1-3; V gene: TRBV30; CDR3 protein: CAWSRQVRGNTIYF
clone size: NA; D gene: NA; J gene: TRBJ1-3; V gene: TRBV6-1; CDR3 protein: CASSAGLPGNTIYF
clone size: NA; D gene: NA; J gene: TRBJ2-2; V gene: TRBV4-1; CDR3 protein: CASSSLGGRRTGELFF
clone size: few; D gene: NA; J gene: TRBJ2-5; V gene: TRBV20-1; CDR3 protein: CSASFWQETQYF
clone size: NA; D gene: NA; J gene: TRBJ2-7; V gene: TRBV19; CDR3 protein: CASSIRDGSYEQYF
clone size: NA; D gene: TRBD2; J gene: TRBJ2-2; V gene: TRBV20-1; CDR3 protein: CSARDGLAGYTGELFF
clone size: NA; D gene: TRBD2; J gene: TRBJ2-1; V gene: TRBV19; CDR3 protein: CASRKAGSYNEQFF
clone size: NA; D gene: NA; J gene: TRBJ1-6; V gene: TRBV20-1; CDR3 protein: CSARDWAGTGENSPLHF
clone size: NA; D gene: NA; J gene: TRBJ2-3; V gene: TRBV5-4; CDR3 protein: CASTSGYTQYF
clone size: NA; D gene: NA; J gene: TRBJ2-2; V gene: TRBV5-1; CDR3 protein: CASSFLAAANTGELFF
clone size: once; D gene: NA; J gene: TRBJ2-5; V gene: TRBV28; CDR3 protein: CASRKGGKETQYF
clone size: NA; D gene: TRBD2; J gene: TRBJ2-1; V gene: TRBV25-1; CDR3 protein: CATGTSGGNEQFF
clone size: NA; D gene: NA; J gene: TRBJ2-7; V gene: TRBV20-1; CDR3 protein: CSASSGQADYEQYF
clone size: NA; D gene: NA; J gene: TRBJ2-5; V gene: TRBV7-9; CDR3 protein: CASSPGPRTQYF
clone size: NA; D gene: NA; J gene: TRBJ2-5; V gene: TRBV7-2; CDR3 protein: CASSPYLSSETQYF
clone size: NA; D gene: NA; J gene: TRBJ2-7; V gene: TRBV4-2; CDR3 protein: CASSPEAVTYEQYF
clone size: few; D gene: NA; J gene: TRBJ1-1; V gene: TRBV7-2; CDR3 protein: CASSLQGRVEAFF
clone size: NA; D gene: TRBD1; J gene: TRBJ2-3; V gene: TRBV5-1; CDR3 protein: CASSFGTGVADTQYF
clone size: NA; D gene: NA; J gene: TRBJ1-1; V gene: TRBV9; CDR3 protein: CASSVTGEATEAFF
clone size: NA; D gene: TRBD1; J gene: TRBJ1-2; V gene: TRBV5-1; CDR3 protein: CASSSFMGQDGYTF
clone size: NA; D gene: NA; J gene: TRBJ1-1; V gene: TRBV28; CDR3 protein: CASALQGRTFF
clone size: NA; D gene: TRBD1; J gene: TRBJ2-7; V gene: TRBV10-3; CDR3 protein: CAITPGTGTYEQYF
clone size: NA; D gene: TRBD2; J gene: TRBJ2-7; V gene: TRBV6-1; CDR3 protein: CASKAAGSSEQYF
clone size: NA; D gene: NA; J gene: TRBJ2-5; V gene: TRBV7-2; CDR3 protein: CASTLVQAEETQYF
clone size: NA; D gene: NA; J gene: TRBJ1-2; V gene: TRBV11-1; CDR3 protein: CASSGDTGAYGYTF
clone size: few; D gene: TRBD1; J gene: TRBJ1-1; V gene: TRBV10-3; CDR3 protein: CAIRPNSGTDPGNTEAFF
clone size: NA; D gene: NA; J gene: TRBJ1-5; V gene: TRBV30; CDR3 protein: CAWSVQRTEGYSNQPQHF
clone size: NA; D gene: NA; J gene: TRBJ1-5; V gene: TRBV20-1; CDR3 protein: CSARVLSGNQPQHF
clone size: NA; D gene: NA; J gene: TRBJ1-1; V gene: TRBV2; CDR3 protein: CASSEFGPAAGAFF
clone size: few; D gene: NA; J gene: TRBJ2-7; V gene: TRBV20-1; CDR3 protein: CSARNRRTYEQYF
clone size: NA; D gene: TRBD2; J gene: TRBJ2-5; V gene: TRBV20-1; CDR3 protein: CSARDRPAGVKETQYF
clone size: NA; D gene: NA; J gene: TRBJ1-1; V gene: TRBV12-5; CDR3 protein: CASGRGTDTEAFF